This entry describes one T cell receptor (beta chain). This specimen comes from a study of blood T cell repertoires in COVID-19. Study at large: Donors in the United States, Italy and Spain gave samples during acute or convalescent COVID-19.

Sequenced by immunoSEQ multiplex PCR; TCRdb stores in-frame clones only, minus some. The sample yields approximately 150,000 clones, just under 85% seen once. The CDR3 consists of 16 residues. Germline CDR1 is MDHEN and CDR2 is SYDVKM. The junction had 12 bases not matched to a gene; V was cut back by 8 bases and J by 0 bases. The source material was PBMCs or T cells enriched from blood (not recorded which). This chain links TRBV28 with TRBJ2-7; 8 bases align to TRBD2. The origin of this receptor is a woman aged 40 to 49 who had recovered from COVID-19. CDR3 DNA: TGTGCCAGCGAGACCGCGGGGACTAGGGGCTCCTACGAGCAGTACTTC. Its protein product is CASETAGTRGSYEQYF.